This TCR beta chain was profiled in a study of cytomegalovirus exposure and HLA in healthy donors (dated by TCRdb to about 2017). At the level of the whole study: In an earlier analysis of approximately 640 of the donors, less than 350 Gb of sequence data and roughly 100 million unique TCR beta sequences from 150 million to 200 million T cells were reported. Around 330 gigabases of sequencing data and around 80 million unique TCR sequences made up an early release that covered 500 to 650 HLA-typed donors. Of the 300 to 400 genotyped donors, approximately 80% fell in the genetic ancestry cluster associated with self-reported Caucasian donors. The study was designed to test whether signatures of past pathogen exposure could be identified by cataloging public T cell receptors. Using immunosequencing, the study profiled T cell repertoires from fewer than 850 subjects and related those repertoires to cytomegalovirus serostatus. A separate validation cohort of more than 100 different subjects was used in addition to the 666-subject first cohort. The study combined high-throughput TCR immunosequencing, statistical association of individual TCRs with disease status, and machine learning to predict cytomegalovirus infection status. A later analysis re-analyzed previously published TCR beta repertoires from hundreds of donors and added high-resolution HLA genotyping to study TCR occurrence patterns. Rather than drawing on any new phenotypic data, the later analysis identified candidate immune exposures from TCR beta sequences and the way those sequences occurred across donors. An earlier analysis of 587 of the donors used high-throughput TCR beta sequencing to judge whether each TCR beta V gene segment behaved as functional or pseudogenic. Donor age, sex, ethnicity and CMV serostatus were compiled together with the repertoire data. Genome-wide SNP genotypes for about 65% of the 666 donors were used in a later genetic analysis, which treated that subset as a discovery cohort. All discovery cohort repertoires had been generated using a single sequencing platform. Both class I and class II loci were covered by HLA typing, at four-digit resolution. The number of typed donors differed by locus: roughly 629-640 for A, B, C, DRB1 and DQB1; 500 to 550 for DQA1; roughly 600 for DPA1; and some 470 for DPB1. Roughly 5 DR-DQ haplotypes were handled as single units for association and clustering, since linkage in the cohort was strong. On average, roughly 250,000 unique TCR beta nucleotide sequences were sequenced per donor among a few hundred genotyped donors of the cohort, with 15% to 20% of those sequences being non-productive.

Libraries came from the immunoSEQ multiplex PCR assay. The multiplex PCR relied on a mix of 60 forward primers for TCR Vbeta segments and 13 reverse primers for TCR Jbeta segments. Amplification of the CDR3 region of rearranged TCR beta genes was performed with a multiplex PCR assay on genomic DNA. The Illumina HiSeq System was used to sequence the amplified TCR beta libraries as 87-base-pair reads. From the authors' description of their analysis: Across the 666 repertoires, a later analysis counted 75 million to 90 million unique TCR beta chains, about 10 million of which were shared by at least two donors. Raw reads were error-corrected and collapsed into unique sequences by a nearest-neighbor algorithm in which closely related sequences were merged to remove PCR and sequencing errors. CDR3 sequences were aligned to IMGT reference sequences to assign V, D and J gene segments. For a sequence to be retained, a match of at least six nucleotides to both a V gene segment and a J gene segment was required. A rearrangement counted as productive if the CDR3 had no stop codons and remained in frame with V and J, and every other rearrangement counted as non-productive. Following IMGT convention, CDR3 was defined as the stretch from the second conserved V-encoded cysteine to the conserved J-encoded phenylalanine. The earlier analysis of a few hundred of the donors excluded any sequence lacking an unambiguous match to a single V gene segment. An earlier analysis of 587 of the donors called V segments functional above 56.7% productive rearrangements and segregating when the between-donor standard deviation exceeded 5%. A statistical classification framework was developed to diagnose cytomegalovirus status using the catalog of TCR beta chain sequences. In a later analysis, TCR nucleotide sequences were compared against IMGT/GENE-DB human TR gene sequences so that V and J genes could be assigned. The TCRdist pipeline was used in a later analysis to assign CDR3 sequences and most-parsimonious VDJ recombination scenarios. A later analysis defined each TCR beta chain by its CDR3 amino acid sequence plus V-gene family, and excluded reads lacking a unique V-gene family. In a later analysis, approximately 640 highly shared, low-generation-probability nucleotide sequences were removed to address suspected cross-contamination and a sequencing artifact. In a later analysis, a clonal expansion index for each public chain was calculated from normalized within-repertoire ranks of inferred template counts. A later analysis computed generation probabilities with a VDJ recombination model fitted to out-of-frame rearrangements, and checked the results against IGoR. In a later analysis, TCR-TCR, TCR-HLA and TCR-CMV co-occurrence was scored with hypergeometric tests, and a repertoire-size bias correction was applied to TCR pairs. False discovery rates were estimated in a later analysis by permuting HLA or CMV assignments 20 times. In a later analysis, co-occurring TCRs were grouped using DBSCAN, with TCRdist sequence similarity added in when clustering inside HLA-allele-positive subsets. Co-occurrence clustering excluded repertoires with fewer than 30,000 or more than 120,000 public chains, plus five with anomalous nucleotide sharing. TCRdb re-hosts the immuneACCESS table, in-frame sequences only. Its copies lack some clones; in the studies checked, an unresolved V gene accounts for under half of them, and the cause for the rest is not known. The V and J calls and clone size come from that table; D and trimming were worked out from the DNA. This sample gives 65,000 to 85,000 clones in total; approximately 71% of them show up just once. Around 2% of the sample is taken by the ten largest.

General findings and caveats noted by the study authors: For the cohort, immune exposure information was limited to CMV serostatus. In a later analysis, the rate of TCR association differed among HLA loci, with DRB1 alleles having the most associated TCRs and HLA-C alleles having the fewest. It was suggested by the authors that the approach could potentially be generalized to other disease states and immunological phenotypes. In both the original and validation cohorts, the classifier was reported to diagnose cytomegalovirus status with high specificity and sensitivity. Strong co-occurrence of HLA alleles, especially DR and DQ, made assigning TCR associations to individual alleles difficult. In an earlier analysis of roughly 560 of the donors, most TCR beta V segments were observed in productive rearrangements about 90% or about 30% of the time, broadly matching IMGT annotations. A cluster of highly shared sequence variants was judged likely to represent a technical artifact of the sequencing pipeline. In a later analysis, several top co-occurrence clusters were reported to appear linked to parvovirus B19, influenza, CMV and Epstein-Barr virus. Presence/absence analyses assumed roughly uniform sequencing depth across donors, an assumption that may not hold. A further reported finding was that TCR beta sequences accurately predicted the HLA-A and HLA-B alleles for most subjects in the first cohort. Because counts were too low, about 15 rarely observed V segments, including chromosome 9 orphons, were left out of the earlier analysis of 587 of the donors. Because HLA typing was missing for some donors at each locus, association tests included only the typed subset. Three of the identified cytomegalovirus-associated TCR beta chains were confirmed in vitro to be specific for cytomegalovirus antigens. In a later analysis, about 17,000 TCR beta sequences were associated with specific HLA alleles at a false discovery rate of 0.05. An association between a missense DCLRE1C variant and V-gene and J-gene trimming of TCR beta chains was found in a later genetic analysis and replicated in an independent cohort. Some IMGT-functional V segments, including TRBV6-2 and TRBV6-3, could not be told apart with the 87-base-pair reads, so those segments were excluded. Correlated functional status among segregating V segments might be attributable to linkage disequilibrium, but an unknown experimental factor could not be ruled out. Compared with equally common non-associated chains, HLA-associated TCR beta chains in a later analysis were more clonally expanded and had lower generation probabilities. A later analysis found that most CMV-associated TCR beta chains appeared HLA-restricted, with HLA associations seemingly driven largely by CMV exposure. A later genetic analysis reported fewer N-insertions in productive TCRs among donors in an Asian-associated ancestry cluster than the roughly 700-donor mean. Most TCR sequences were seen in very few donors, while some public TCRs were found in many individuals. In this cohort, only TCR beta chains were sequenced, and detectable features were limited by the absence of alpha or paired-chain data. A total of 150 to 200 TCR beta chains were listed by the study as associated with cytomegalovirus.

With regard to this clone: The antigen it recognizes is unknown. The record has no base qualities; no much larger clone is one base away.

The trim is 1 base for V and 4 bases for J, with a gap of 14 bases between the germline ends. From the cysteine through the phenylalanine, the CDR3 covers 15 amino acids. Only CDR3 DNA is held: 45 bases, read in frame from base 1. Sequences LGHNA (CDR1) and YSLEER (CDR2) are obtained from the germline V gene. The cohort consisted of hundreds of healthy bone marrow donors. All cohort members were sampled while nominally healthy, although unrecorded immune exposures were likely present. The donor tested CMV seronegative and was one of the 352 seronegative cohort members. Each donor provided a peripheral blood sample, and peripheral blood mononuclear cells were used for TCR beta sequencing. Genomic DNA was extracted from the blood cell samples with the Qiagen DNeasy Blood Extraction Kit.

Sequenced sample: PBMCs. The sequence was obtained from a woman aged 30 to 39 in good health and CMV-seronegative. The rearranged segments are TRBV4-3 and TRBJ2-7; 7 matching bases give a weak D call of TRBD1. CDR3 protein: CASSQVPTGTYEQYF. The DNA sequence is TGCGCCAGCAGCCAAGTTCCGACAGGGACTTACGAGCAGTACTTC.